The 32 T cell receptor beta chains given below trace back to one sample, sequenced in a study of cytomegalovirus exposure and HLA in healthy donors. Use of 60 Vbeta and 13 Jbeta primers characterized the PCR. Sequencing was performed with immunoSEQ multiplex PCR; in TCRdb, only in-frame clones are kept and a portion is missing. The sample lists 93,000 or so clones, about 77% seen once, with 10% in the top ten. Sequenced material: PBMCs. These receptors all come from a woman between 18 and 30 years old in good health and CMV-seropositive.

This clone has more than one count but fewer than ten. The J gene is TRBJ2-1, the V gene TRBV5-1, with 7 bases aligning to TRBD2. CDR3 size: 17 residues. J gave up 0 bases and V 0 bases, and 6 bases lay outside the gene matches. The V gene's germline CDR1 is SGHRS and CDR2 YFSETQ. The CDR3 region is CASSLGGGGGSYNEQFF. The CDR3 region has the DNA TGCGCCAGCAGCTTGGGTGGGGGGGGTGGCTCCTACAATGAGCAGTTCTTC.

This clone was seen once. The chain couples TRBV7-6 to TRBJ2-7; 9 bases agree with TRBD2. The germline gives CDR1 SGHVS, CDR2 FNYEAQ. The CDR3 runs 14 residues. V trimming: 5 bases; J trimming: 3 bases; junction bases outside the gene matches: 5. CDR3 residues: CASSISGRFYEQYF. The CDR3 nucleotides read TGTGCCAGCAGCATTAGCGGGAGATTCTACGAGCAGTACTTC.

The chain uses TRBV27 and TRBJ2-3, with TRBD2 identical over 7 bases. With 5 bases clipped from V and 0 bases from J, the junction kept 5 bases outside the gene matches. The V gene's germline CDR1 is MNHEY and CDR2 SMNVEV (reference sequence). CDR3 length: 15 amino acids. The CDR3 DNA reads TGTGCCAGCAGTCCCCGGGACTACAGCACAGATACGCAGTATTTT. It codes for CASSPRDYSTDTQYF.

Regarding this clone: Other DNA sequences in the sample encode the same CDR3. J is TRBJ1-2 and V is TRBV9, with TRBD1 as a possible D gene (6 bases). Deletions cut 5 bases from V and 4 bases from J, with 18 bases between. CDR1 is SGDLS and CDR2 is YYNGEE in the germline V gene. The CDR3 runs to 15 residues. This CDR3 reads CASRGSGQQAYGYTF. CDR3 DNA: TGTGCCAGCAGAGGAAGTGGACAGCAAGCCTATGGCTACACCTTC.

This sequence joins TRBV27 and TRBJ1-1; a weak D match, TRBD1 (5 bases). The CDR3 runs to 14 residues. V dropped 6 bases and J dropped 5 bases, with 16 bases sitting between them. Germline CDR1 reads MNHEY; CDR2 reads SMNVEV (reference sequence). CDR3 nucleotides: TGTGCCAGCAGCTTACCAGACAGAAGGACTGAAGCTTTCTTT. Amino acids: CASSLPDRRTEAFF.

The genes are TRBV30 and TRBJ1-1; D uncertain. Germline V gene sequence: CDR1 GTSNPN, CDR2 SVGIG (reference sequence). This CDR3 is built from 12 residues. Trimming pared 4 bases from V and 5 bases from J, leaving 11 bases between. CDR3 in amino acids: CAWTAAGTEAFF. The CDR3 DNA follows: TGTGCCTGGACCGCGGCGGGGACTGAAGCTTTCTTT.

This chain joins TRBV7-4 and TRBJ2-5; D may be TRBD1 (5 bases). Germline lookup yields CDR1 SGHVT and CDR2 SQSDAQ. The V end was cut by 3 bases, the J end by 2 bases, with 13 bases between. The CDR3 runs to 15 residues. CDR3 amino acids: CASSFYRSAQETQYF. CDR3 DNA sequence: TGTGCCAGCAGCTTTTACAGGAGCGCTCAAGAGACCCAGTACTTC.

This rearrangement joins TRBV28 to TRBJ2-7; possible D gene TRBD2, 5 bases. The germline V and J ends were trimmed by 1 base and 3 bases, with 19 bases remaining between them. CDR3 length: 17 residues. Germline CDR1 is MDHEN and CDR2 is SYDVKM. The CDR3 DNA is TGTGCCAGCAGTTTATCCCCACTAGTTTTCTCGGACTACGAGCAGTACTTC. Its translation is CASSLSPLVFSDYEQYF.

A word on this clone: At one of its ends the junction is not consistent with the germline gene, which may arise from a read error. The V gene is TRBV7-9, the J gene TRBJ2-7, with D possibly being TRBD2 (5 bases). The CDR3 is 12 residues long. Per the germline V gene, CDR1 is SEHNR and CDR2 is FQNEAQ (reference sequence). DNA for the CDR3: TGTTCCAGCAGCTTAGGAGGAGACGGGCAGTACTTC. Its protein product is CSSSLGGDGQYF.

The gene calls are TRBV15 and TRBJ2-3, with TRBD2 identical over 8 bases. Germline-derived CDR1 and CDR2 are LNHNV and YYDKDF (reference sequence). Trimming removed 0 bases from V and 5 bases from J; junction bases left unmatched: 4. The CDR3 is 15 residues long. CDR3 sequence (DNA): TGTGCCACCAGCAGAGAACGGGAGGGGATAGATACGCAGTATTTT. This encodes CATSREREGIDTQYF.

The genes are TRBV4-2 and TRBJ1-1, with a possible D match to TRBD1 (5 bases). This CDR3 is built from 15 residues. The germline V and J ends were trimmed by 0 bases and 3 bases, with 11 bases remaining between them. Germline CDR1 reads LGHNA; CDR2 reads YNFKEQ. This CDR3 is CASSQELRRDTEAFF. The DNA for the CDR3 is TGTGCCAGCAGCCAAGAGTTGCGCAGGGACACTGAAGCTTTCTTT.

This clone was detected once. The chain links TRBV6-1 to TRBJ1-6; 9 bases are shared with TRBD1. V was pared by 4 bases and J by 8 bases, with 0 bases of the junction left unmatched. Germline V CDR1 and CDR2: MNHNS, SASEGT. The CDR3 length is 13 residues. The CDR3 sequence: CASSGTGDSPLHF. The CDR3 DNA reads as TGTGCCAGCAGTGGGACAGGGGATTCACCCCTCCACTTT.

The rearrangement links TRBV27 to TRBJ1-1; D might be TRBD1 (5 bases). CDR3 size: 16 residues. Germline values: CDR1 MNHEY, CDR2 SMNVEV (reference sequence). Trimming stripped 0 bases from V and 3 bases from J, with 14 bases between. The CDR3 here is CASSLSLGLQDTEAFF. DNA of the CDR3: TGTGCCAGCAGTTTATCTCTGGGGCTACAAGACACTGAAGCTTTCTTT.

V is TRBV9 and J is TRBJ2-3, with 7 bases lining up with TRBD2. The CDR3 loop spans 15 amino acids. The V segment lost 1 base and the J segment 4 bases; nucleotides outside the gene matches: 6. The V gene's germline CDR1 is SGDLS and CDR2 YYNGEE. The CDR3 DNA follows: TGTGCCAGCAGCGTATTCCCTAGCGGAGCAGATACGCAGTATTTT. As protein: CASSVFPSGADTQYF.

The V and J genes are TRBV28 and TRBJ1-6; the match to TRBD1 covers 8 bases. Germline CDR1 reads MDHEN; CDR2 reads SYDVKM. The CDR3 has 16 residues. With V trimmed by 3 bases and J by 7 bases, 8 bases remained unmatched. The CDR3 region has the DNA TGTGCCAGCAGTTTGCTCCAGGGGGCGAACAATTCACCCCTCCACTTT. Encoded protein: CASSLLQGANNSPLHF.

The chain joins TRBV6-6 to TRBJ1-5; no definite D call. The germline V gene encodes CDR1 MNHNY and CDR2 SVGAGI (reference sequence). The V gene lost 5 bases and the J gene lost 6 bases, with 5 bases spanning the gap. The CDR3 has 11 amino acids. The CDR3 sequence: CASSPSQPQHF. CDR3 sequence (DNA): TGTGCCAGCAGTCCCTCTCAGCCCCAGCATTTT.

V gene TRBV2 combines with J gene TRBJ2-7, with D possibly being TRBD1 (6 bases). This CDR3 has 14 residues. In germline, CDR1 is SNHLY, CDR2 FYNNEI. V was trimmed by 0 bases and J by 4 bases, leaving 10 bases between them. CDR3 in DNA: TGTGCCAGCAGTGAAGCGAACAGGGTGTACGAGCAGTACTTC. Translated, it gives CASSEANRVYEQYF.

This chain links TRBV5-1 with TRBJ1-2, with 10 bases identical to TRBD1. The junction had 9 bases not matched to a gene; V was cut back by 0 bases and J by 4 bases. Germline values: CDR1 SGHRS, CDR2 YFSETQ. This CDR3 region has 17 residues. The CDR3 region is CASSLEPGTGVGYGYTF. The CDR3 DNA sequence: TGCGCCAGCAGCTTGGAGCCCGGGACAGGGGTGGGCTATGGCTACACCTTC.

The J gene is TRBJ1-4, the V gene TRBV18; tentatively, D is TRBD1 (6 bases). Germline values: CDR1 KGHSH, CDR2 LQKENI. This CDR3 comprises 13 residues. The germline V and J ends were trimmed by 8 bases and 3 bases, with 10 bases remaining between them. CDR3 coding DNA: TGTGCCAGCCACCAGGGGTCTAATGAAAAACTGTTTTTT. As protein: CASHQGSNEKLFF.

The rearrangement joins TRBV11-2 to TRBJ1-1; TRBD1 matches at 7 bases. The CDR3 is 15 amino acids. V lost 4 bases and J lost 1; bases outside the gene matches: 6. CDR1 and CDR2 from the germline V gene are SGHAT and FQNNGV. This CDR3 reads CASSSYRGQNTEAFF. In DNA, the CDR3 is TGTGCCAGCAGCTCCTACAGGGGACAGAACACTGAAGCTTTCTTT.

CDR3 nucleotide sequence: TGTGCCAGCAGCTTACGGTCTGAAGCGGGGGCCGGGACCCAGTACTTC. As protein: CASSLRSEAGAGTQYF. V is TRBV11-2 and J is TRBJ2-5; 8 nucleotides agree with TRBD2. The germline gives CDR1 SGHAT, CDR2 FQNNGV. The CDR3 loop spans 16 amino acids. With 2 bases clipped from V and 7 bases from J, the junction kept 12 bases outside the gene matches.

The rearrangement uses TRBV9 and TRBJ1-5; D is undetermined. Germline CDR1 reads SGDLS; CDR2 reads YYNGEE. V lost 3 bases and J lost 0, with 7 bases in between. The CDR3 totals 14 residues. The CDR3 sequence: CASSGGASNQPQHF. The CDR3 DNA is TGTGCCAGCAGCGGAGGAGCTAGCAATCAGCCCCAGCATTTT.

The chain is built from TRBV5-1 and TRBJ2-7; D may be TRBD2 (6 bases). Trimming left V 5 bases short and J 3 bases short, with 9 bases between. The CDR3 sequence is 12 residues long. Germline-derived CDR1 and CDR2 are SGHRS and YFSETQ. CDR3 coding DNA: TGCGCCAGCAGGGAGGACTACTACGAGCAGTACTTC. Its protein is CASREDYYEQYF.

The chain combines TRBV19 with TRBJ1-2; D might be TRBD1 (6 bases). V was cut by 7 bases and J by 4 bases, with 16 bases left in between. The CDR3 contains 14 residues. Germline V lookup: CDR1 LNHDA, CDR2 SQIVND (reference sequence). CDR3 protein: CASTNRAPIYGYTF. DNA of the CDR3: TGTGCCAGTACCAACAGGGCTCCTATCTATGGCTACACCTTC.

This chain joins TRBV2 and TRBJ1-1; 9 nucleotides agree with TRBD1. This CDR3 contains 14 residues. CDR1 and CDR2 (germline): SNHLY, FYNNEI. V lost 7 bases and J lost 3; bases outside the gene matches: 6. The CDR3: CASTPDRGYTEAFF. In DNA, the CDR3 is TGTGCCAGCACCCCGGACAGGGGATACACTGAAGCTTTCTTT.

The chain is built from TRBV6-1 and TRBJ2-5, with 8 positions matching TRBD2. V was pared by 10 bases and J by 4 bases, with 8 bases of the junction left unmatched. Germline CDR1 is MNHNS and CDR2 is SASEGT. The CDR3 totals 13 residues. CDR3 nucleotides: TGTGCCACCCTCGGGGGGGCCGGAGAGACCCAGTACTTC. This encodes CATLGGAGETQYF.

This chain connects TRBV11-3 to TRBJ2-5; D perhaps matches TRBD2 (6 bases). This CDR3 comprises 12 residues. V lost 5 bases, J lost 5 bases, and 9 bases lay in between. The germline V gene encodes CDR1 SGHNT and CDR2 YENEEA. CDR3 DNA sequence: TGTGCCAGCAGCCGAGGAGGGGAGACCCAGTACTTC. Encoded protein: CASSRGGETQYF. Full variable domain (rest looked up from reference TRBV11-3 and TRBJ2-5): EAGVVQSPRYKIIEKKQPVAFWCNPISGHNTLYWYLQNLGQGPELLIRYENEEAVDDSQLPKDRFSAERLKGVDSTLKIQPAELGDSAVYLCASSRGGETQYFGPGTRLLVL.

For the CDR3, the DNA is TGTGCCAGCAGCTTATTACAGGTTAGCACAGATACGCAGTATTTT. It specifies CASSLLQVSTDTQYF. J is TRBJ2-3 and V is TRBV11-2; D perhaps matches TRBD1 (5 bases). V was pared by 2 bases and J by 0 bases, with 9 bases between. The germline V gene has CDR1 SGHAT and CDR2 FQNNGV. The CDR3 runs 15 residues.

The chain uses TRBV15 and TRBJ2-7, with 8 bases matching TRBD1. The CDR3 is made up of 15 amino acids. The trim removed 3 bases at V and 4 bases at J, leaving 8 bases unmatched. Germline CDR1 LNHNV, CDR2 YYDKDF (reference sequence). CDR3 coding DNA: TGTGCCACCAGCAGCGCCTACAGGGGGAGTTACGAGCAGTACTTC. Amino acids: CATSSAYRGSYEQYF.

In this sample, this clone turned up a few times. The chain links TRBV13 to TRBJ1-2, with no clear D. V lost 4 bases and J 5 bases, leaving 11 bases between the germline ends. The CDR3 length is 13 residues. The germline V gene encodes CDR1 PRHDT and CDR2 FYEKMQ (reference sequence). The CDR3 reads CASSSGRGYGYTF. The CDR3 DNA follows: TGTGCCAGCAGCTCGGGCCGGGGTTATGGCTACACCTTC.

V usage is TRBV28 and J usage is TRBJ2-7, with TRBD1 as a possible D gene (6 bases). This CDR3 is built from 20 residues. Germline V CDR1 and CDR2: MDHEN, SYDVKM. The V end was cut by 7 bases, the J end by 4 bases, with 35 bases between. DNA of the CDR3: TGTGCCAGCAAAGGTGGTATACAGGGTTGGGTTGATTCGGTAGGATACGAGCAGTACTTC. It specifies CASKGGIQGWVDSVGYEQYF. Combining the CDR3 with reference TRBV28 and TRBJ2-7 gives the whole variable domain DVKVTQSSRYLVKRTGEKVFLECVQDMDHENMFWYRQDPGLGLRLIYFSYDVKMKEKGDIPEGYSVSREKKERFSLILESASTNQTSMYLCASKGGIQGWVDSVGYEQYFGPGTRLTVT.

Here the CDR3 DNA reads TGCGCCAGCAAGCGGCGGGAGCGTAGCACCGGGGAGCTGTTTTTT. This encodes CASKRRERSTGELFF. V gene TRBV4-3 combines with J gene TRBJ2-2; TRBD2 matches 7 bases. The CDR3 sequence is 15 residues long. Trimming cost V 7 bases and J 4 bases; bases outside gene matches: 9. From germline, CDR1 is LGHNA and CDR2 YSLEER.